A selection of T cell receptor beta chains follows, all from one sample in a study of metastatic and nonmetastatic thyroid tumors. TCRdb re-called the PCR reads via MiXCR. This table has 15,000 to 20,000 clones, about 29% appearing once. Sequencing was carried out using tumor tissue. The origin of the receptors is a female donor with papillary thyroid cancer or a benign thyroid nodule (not recorded which). Some clones in this sample may be carry-over from other donors' samples. The CDR3 runs from the conserved cysteine through the conserved F or W. The D gene is left open where the match is weak. The size of a clone is reported for some rows only, either as once, few or many, or as a class for expanded clones.

TRBV6-1,many,NA,TRBJ2-7,TGTGCCAGCAGCCGACTAGGCGAGCAGTACTTC,CASSRLGEQYF
TRBV25-1,NA,TRBD2,TRBJ2-3,TGTGCCAGCAGTGAGGTACTAGCGGGGGGATCTAGCACAGATACGCAGTATTTT,CASSEVLAGGSSTDTQYF
TRBV11-1,NA,NA,TRBJ2-7,TGTGCCAGCAGCCCACCAATCTCCGGGACTTCTAGCTCCTACGAGCAGTACTTC,CASSPPISGTSSSYEQYF
TRBV5-1,NA,NA,TRBJ2-7,TGCGCCAGCAGCTTGGGGCTAGCGTTGTACGAGCAGTACTTC,CASSLGLALYEQYF
TRBV24-1,many,TRBD1,TRBJ2-3,TGTGCCACCAGTGACAAGGACAGGGTAGGTGATACGCAGTATTTT,CATSDKDRVGDTQYF
TRBV12-3/TRBV12-4,once,NA,TRBJ2-1,TGTGCCAGCAGTCAACGAAGGGGATTCGCCCTCCGTAATCTACAATACAATGAGCAGTTCTTC,CASSQRRGFALRNLQYNEQFF
TRBV6-1,few,NA,TRBJ1-5,TGTGCCAGCAGTCCGGACAGAACCAATCAGCCCCAGCATTTT,CASSPDRTNQPQHF
TRBV3-1,few,NA,TRBJ1-1,TGTGCCAGTACAGGGTCGGGCACTGAAGCTTTCTTT,CASTGSGTEAFF
TRBV11-3,many,NA,TRBJ2-1,TGTGCCAGCAGCGTGGGGATGGGTTATGAGCAGTTCTTC,CASSVGMGYEQFF
TRBV25-1,many,NA,TRBJ2-7,TGTGCCAGCAGGGGCTACGGGACGTCCAAATCCTACGAGCAGTACTTC,CASRGYGTSKSYEQYF
TRBV20-1,NA,NA,TRBJ1-1,TGCAGTGCTAGAGATCTGGGGCACATTGAAGCTTTCTTT,CSARDLGHIEAFF
TRBV5-1,NA,TRBD1,TRBJ2-3,TGCGCCAGCAGCTTGAAGGGGGCTGGTGGGACAGATACGCAGTATTTT,CASSLKGAGGTDTQYF
TRBV7-2,medium-sized,NA,TRBJ2-7,TGTGCCAGCAGCTTAGGTAGCGTCGGGCAGTACTTC,CASSLGSVGQYF
TRBV20-1,NA,TRBD1,TRBJ1-5,TGCAGTGCTATAGAGCCTGGACAGGGGTTCCAGCATTTT,CSAIEPGQGFQHF
TRBV20-1,few,TRBD1,TRBJ2-7,TGCAGCGCTAGAGATCATACGACAGGGGGCTACGAGCAGTACTTC,CSARDHTTGGYEQYF
TRBV6-1,few,NA,TRBJ2-7,TGTGCCAGCAGTGAAGAGCCGGGACCCTACGAGCAGTACTTC,CASSEEPGPYEQYF
TRBV11-1,NA,NA,TRBJ2-1,TGTGCCAGCAGCTTAACGGGGGGCCCCGAAAATGAGCAGTTCTTC,CASSLTGGPENEQFF
TRBV7-3,once,NA,TRBJ2-3,TGTGCCAGCAGCTTAAGGGGGGCAGGGCAAACAGATACGCAGTATTTT,CASSLRGAGQTDTQYF
TRBV5-1,many,NA,TRBJ2-1,TGCGCCAGCAGCTTCCAGGCATACAATGAGCAGTTCTTC,CASSFQAYNEQFF
TRBV20-1,many,NA,TRBJ1-4,TGCAGTGCGACCGGGACTCGTGAAAAACTGTTTTTT,CSATGTREKLFF
TRBV9,many,NA,TRBJ1-3,TGTGCCAGCAGCGTAGTTGGAAACACCATATATTTT,CASSVVGNTIYF
TRBV7-2,NA,NA,TRBJ2-7,TGTGCCAGCAGCTCCCGGACTGGATTCTACGAGCAGTACTTC,CASSSRTGFYEQYF
TRBV5-5,many,NA,TRBJ2-1,TGTGCCAGCAGCTTGGTAGCGGACTACTACAATGAGCAGTTCTTC,CASSLVADYYNEQFF
TRBV5-4,NA,NA,TRBJ2-2,TGTGCCAGCAGTTGGGAATCCGGGGAGCTGTTTTTT,CASSWESGELFF